One and the same sample provided the 21 T cell receptor delta chains below, sequenced in a study of gamma-delta chains in newborns, infants, children. TCRdb repeated clone calling on the reads with CATT. The data show 950 to 1,500 delta-chain clones, roughly 3.6% seen once. Input material: blood. All receptors derive from a child who was a newborn, infant or young child, either healthy, febrile or measles-vaccinated (not recorded which).

Comment on this clone: A far larger clone is only one base removed, so a read error is likely. The CDR3 loop reads CACVSCTESSWDTRQVFF. DNA of the CDR3: TGTGCCTGTGTCTCGTGTACTGAAAGCTCCTGGGACACCCGACAGGTGTTTTTC. V and J are TRDV2 and TRDJ3; tentatively, D is TRDD3 (5 bases). The CDR3 is 18 amino acids. CDR1 and CDR2 (germline): GEAIGNYY, EKD.

By sample fraction, this clone is medium-sized (0.01 to 0.1%). The J gene is TRDJ1, the V gene TRDV1, with D possibly TRDD3 on 5 matching bases. V lost 4 bases, J lost 0 bases, and 9 bases lay in between. The CDR3 loop spans 14 amino acids. Germline CDR1 reads TSWWSYY; CDR2 reads QGS. The CDR3 DNA is TGTGCTCTTGGGGGGGGGGTGTACACCGATAAACTCATCTTT. This translates into CALGGGVYTDKLIF.

With respect to this clone: A clone one base away is much larger, so this may be a read error. The same CDR3 can be traced to other DNA sequences in this sample. The J gene is TRDJ3, the V gene TRDV1, with a possible D match to TRDD3 (5 bases). The germline gives CDR1 TSWWSYY, CDR2 QGS. The CDR3 is made up of 19 amino acids. CDR3 region: CALGESARPRSWDTRQMFF. Here the CDR3 DNA reads TGTGCTCTTGGGGAATCAGCCCGTCCCCGCTCCTGGGACACCCGACAGATGTTCTTC.

This clone has a handful of counts. A much larger clone lies a single base off, so this may be a read error. V gene TRDV1 combines with J gene TRDJ1, with 8 bases matching TRDD3. CDR1 is TSWWSYY and CDR2 is QGS in the germline V gene. This CDR3 is built from 20 residues. The CDR3 bases are TGTGCTCTTGGGGAAGAGGTCTGGGGAGGGATACGTAGATACACCGATAGACTCATCTTT. Protein: CALGEEVWGGIRRYTDRLIF.

To note about this clone: A far larger clone is only one base removed, so a read error is likely. The chain uses TRDV2 and TRDJ1; D perhaps matches TRDD3 (6 bases). V was shortened by 0 bases and J by 2 bases, with 18 bases between the two germline ends. The CDR3 runs 17 residues. Germline CDR1 reads GEAIGNYY; CDR2 reads EKD. This CDR3 is CACDTVGGNYPTDKLIF. In nucleotides, the CDR3 is TGTGCCTGTGACACCGTCGGGGGGAATTACCCAACCGATAAACTCATCTTT.

Comment on this clone: A far larger clone lies a single base away; this is likely a read error. The sample holds other DNA sequences that translate to the same CDR3. The chain combines TRDV1 with TRDJ2; D call uncertain. The V end lost 1 base, the J end lost 0 bases, and 12 bases lay between the germline ends. CDR1 is TSWWSYY, CDR2 QGS, per germline. The length of the CDR3 is 17 residues. The CDR3 sequence: CALGEPSLPPLTAQLFF. In nucleotides, the CDR3 is TGTGCTCTTGGGGAACCATCCCTCCCACCTTTGACAGCACAACTCTTCTTT.

In this sample, this clone turned up a few times. This DNA's translation differs at residue 3 from TCRdb's protein, which comes from a much larger clone; a read error is likely, and the protein shown is translated from the DNA. J is TRDJ1 and V is TRDV2; 8 bases are shared with TRDD3. The CDR3 consists of 15 residues. Trimming cost V 9 bases and J 0 bases; bases outside gene matches: 11. Germline CDR1 reads GEAIGNYY; CDR2 reads EKD. Written as DNA, the CDR3 is TGTGCCCGCCATACTGGGGGTCCGTACACCGATAAACTCATCTTT. Translating gives CARHTGGPYTDKLIF.

This clone is deemed large. CDR3 in DNA: TGTGCTCTTGGGGAAGAACCCATTAAGGGCGATAAACTCATCTTT. Encoded protein: CALGEEPIKGDKLIF. The chain couples TRDV1 to TRDJ1; D is ambiguous. Trimming took off 2 bases at V and 4 bases at J, with 14 bases between the two ends. CDR1 TSWWSYY and CDR2 QGS come from the germline V gene. This CDR3 contains 15 residues.

This clone was observed a handful of times. The translation of this DNA and the TCRdb protein of a much larger clone differ at residue 4, probably owing to a read error; the protein shown here is translated from the DNA. The chain recombines TRDV2 with TRDJ1, with 9 bases identical to TRDD3. There are 12 residues in the CDR3. J gave up 10 bases and V 4 bases, and 6 bases lay outside the gene matches. Germline CDR1 reads GEAIGNYY; CDR2 reads EKD. The chain's CDR3 is CACEPGGSRLIF. In DNA form, the CDR3 reads TGTGCCTGTGAACCTGGGGGATCCAGACTCATCTTT.

Concerning this clone: This likely stems from a read error, as it lies one base from a far larger clone. The same CDR3 also results from other DNA sequences found in this sample. The chain carries TRDV2 and TRDJ1; D gene uncertain. The CDR3 totals 15 residues. V lost 0 bases and J lost 0, with 10 bases in between. CDR1 is GEAIGNYY and CDR2 is EKD in the germline V gene. Here the CDR3 reads CACDTGVTYTDKLIF. The CDR3 nucleotides read TGTGCCTGTGACACCGGAGTTACGTACACCGATAAACTCATCTTT.

In the case of this clone: A single base separates this from a much larger clone, so it may be a read error. The CDR3 DNA reads as TGTGCTCTTGGGAAACCTCCCTACTTCCTACTCCATCATAAACTCATCTTT. Translating gives CALGKPPYFLLHHKLIF. The chain is built from TRDV1 and TRDJ1; 8 bases fit TRDD2. Per germline, CDR1 TSWWSYY and CDR2 QGS. CDR3 length: 17 amino acids. The V and J ends lost 5 bases and 6 bases, in that order; junction bases with no gene match: 17.

This clone was seen a handful of times. The chain is built from TRDV1 and TRDJ2; the D gene is possibly TRDD3 (5 bases). The germline V gene has CDR1 TSWWSYY and CDR2 QGS. V was shortened by 8 bases and J by 0 bases, with 22 bases between the two germline ends. The CDR3 runs to 18 residues. CDR3 in DNA: TGTGCTCTTAGGGCCATTGGGGCTAACGCAGCTTTGACAGCACAACTCTTCTTT. It translates to CALRAIGANAALTAQLFF.

The chain employs TRDV2 and TRDJ1; TRDD3 agrees at 13 bases. Germline V gene data show CDR1 as GEAIGNYY and CDR2 as EKD. Trimming took 1 base from V and 2 from J; bases not matched to a gene: 27. The CDR3 is made up of 24 amino acids. The CDR3 DNA is TGTGCCTGTGACACAAGGCCTCCGACCCTATCTGATTACTGGGGGATACGAAGAACCGATAAACTCATCTTT. It encodes CACDTRPPTLSDYWGIRRTDKLIF.

By share of the sample, this clone is large (0.1 to 1%). Other DNA sequences in the sample encode the same CDR3. The gene calls are TRDV2 and TRDJ3; 10 positions agree with TRDD3. V was pared by 1 base and J by 2 bases, with 4 bases of the junction left unmatched. The CDR3 contains 18 residues. Germline-derived CDR1 and CDR2 are GEAIGNYY and EKD. CDR3 nucleotides: TGTGCCTGTGACACTGGGGGATACCTCGCCTGGGACACCCGACAGATGTTTTTC. This sequence encodes CACDTGGYLAWDTRQMFF.

By share, this clone ranks as large (0.1 to 1%). Other DNA sequences in the sample encode the same CDR3. The rearrangement uses TRDV1 and TRDJ1, with TRDD2 matching 7 bases. Unmatched junction bases numbered 11, after V lost 4 bases and J lost 0 bases. This CDR3 is built from 17 residues. CDR1 and CDR2 from the germline V gene are TSWWSYY and QGS. The CDR3 loop is CALGGRPSSLYTDKLIF. CDR3 in DNA: TGTGCTCTTGGGGGACGGCCTTCCTCATTATACACCGATAAACTCATCTTT.

For this clone: Germline is not matched at one junction end, which may reflect a read error. This same CDR3 is encoded by further DNA sequences in the sample. V usage is TRDV2 and J usage is TRDJ3, with 11 bases matching TRDD3. The CDR3 consists of 18 residues. The germline V gene has CDR1 GEAIGNYY and CDR2 EKD. CDR3 region: CACDTWGIRSWDTRQMFF. CDR3 DNA: TGTGCCTGTGACACCTGGGGGATACGTTCCTGGGACACCCGACAGATGTTTTTT.

In the case of this clone: This is likely an artifact of a read error, given a far larger clone one base away. CDR3 coding DNA: TGTGCCTGTGTCTCGTGTACTGGAAGCTCCTGGGACACCCGACAGACGTTTTTC. Encoded protein: CACVSCTGSSWDTRQTFF. V is TRDV2 and J is TRDJ3, with a possible D match to TRDD3 (5 bases). Germline V gene sequence: CDR1 GEAIGNYY, CDR2 EKD. The CDR3 length is 18 residues.

This clone was found a few times. With only one base between it and a far larger clone, this is likely a read error. The sample has other DNA sequences that encode this CDR3 too. The CDR3 loop is CACDWGSSWDTRQMFF. CDR3 DNA: TGTGCCTGTGACTGGGGGAGCTCCTGGGACACCCGGCAGATGTTTTTC. The chain has TRDV2 and TRDJ3; TRDD3 agrees at 7 bases. The germline CDR1 and CDR2 sequences are GEAIGNYY and EKD. The length of the CDR3 is 16 residues.

On this clone itself: TCRdb's entry gives the protein of a much larger clone, which mismatches this DNA's translation at residue 11, likely from a read error; the protein reported here is translated from the DNA. The chain employs TRDV2 and TRDJ1; D is ambiguous. The V end lost 3 bases, the J end lost 4 bases, and 20 bases lay between the germline ends. The CDR3 is 16 amino acids. Germline V lookup: CDR1 GEAIGNYY, CDR2 EKD. The CDR3 region has the DNA TGTGCCTGTGACGGGGCCGGGGCCCCGTACATCGATAAACTCATCTTT. As protein: CACDGAGAPYIDKLIF.

This clone is termed large. V is TRDV1 and J is TRDJ1, with 9 bases that match TRDD3. Trimming at V came to 1 base and at J to 0 bases, leaving 9 bases not matched to a gene. This CDR3 contains 18 residues. CDR1 and CDR2 (germline): TSWWSYY, QGS. The CDR3 protein is CALGERYWGNPYTDKLIF. CDR3 nucleotide sequence: TGTGCTCTTGGGGAACGGTACTGGGGGAACCCGTACACCGATAAACTCATCTTT.

For this clone: A single base is all that separates this from a far larger clone, so a read error is likely. The chain uses TRDV2 and TRDJ3; TRDD3 matches 12 bases. This CDR3 has 21 amino acids. Germline lookup yields CDR1 GEAIGNYY and CDR2 EKD. CDR3 loop: CACDGVLGDTFSSWGTRQMFF. The DNA of the CDR3 is TGTGCCTGTGACGGGGTACTGGGGGATACCTTCAGCTCCTGGGGCACCCGACAGATGTTTTTC.